Listed below are T cell receptor beta chains from one sample, sequenced in a study of blood T cells in healthy people across ages. TCRdb passed the 5' RACE reads through MiXCR, listing each CDR3 protein once. The sample comprises roughly 2 million distinct CDR3 sequences, 49% of which are singletons, and less than 2.5% rests with the top ten. What was sequenced was blood. These receptors were obtained from a woman in her 40s in good health. Each CDR3 is given with its conserved first and last residue. Each record gives: J gene, D gene, V gene, clone size, CDR3 DNA, CDR3 protein. D genes are given only for firm matches. Clone size is given for some rows only: seen once, a few or many times, or a class if the clone is expanded.

>TRBJ2-4|NA|TRBV4-3|NA
TGCGCCAGCAGCCCCGGTCCGGCCCGTAGGCAGGGTCGCGGCAAAAACATTCAGTACTTC
CASSPGPARRQGRGKNIQYF
>TRBJ2-7|NA|TRBV7-9|NA
TGTGCCAGCAGCTTAGGCCCCAGTGGTAACCACGAGCAGTACTTC
CASSLGPSGNHEQYF
>TRBJ2-3|NA|TRBV6-2/TRBV6-3|NA
TGTGCCAGCAGAAATGGACAAGACCCTCGGACAGATACGCAGTATTTT
CASRNGQDPRTDTQYF
>TRBJ2-7|NA|TRBV29-1|few
TGCAGCGTCGGTAAGGACGGGGCCTCCTACGAGCAGTACTTC
CSVGKDGASYEQYF
>TRBJ1-2|TRBD1|TRBV28|NA
TGTGCCAGTATGTCACAACCCGGGACAGCCTATGGCTACACCTTC
CASMSQPGTAYGYTF
>TRBJ2-4|TRBD1|TRBV24-1|few
TGTGCCACCAGTGAGGCAGGGGGCGTGCAGTACTTC
CATSEAGGVQYF
>TRBJ2-1|TRBD2|TRBV4-2|few
TGTGCCAGCAGCCAGAAGACTAGCGGCTACAATGAGCAGTTCTTC
CASSQKTSGYNEQFF
>TRBJ1-5|NA|TRBV4-1|few
TGCGCCAGCAGCCGGCAAGACGGCATCAATCAGCCCCAGCATTTT
CASSRQDGINQPQHF
>TRBJ1-5|TRBD1|TRBV20-1|NA
TGCAGTGCTAGAGTCAACAGGGGGCAATCACCCCAGCATTTT
CSARVNRGQSPQHF
>TRBJ1-1|NA|TRBV11-2|NA
TGTGCCAGTGCAGAGGTGGGGGGTACTGAAGCTTTCTTT
CASAEVGGTEAFF
>TRBJ2-5|NA|TRBV28|NA
TGTGCCAGCAGGTCTACTGGATATAAGGAGCAGTACTTC
CASRSTGYKEQYF
>TRBJ2-2|TRBD2|TRBV5-1|NA
TGCGCCAGCAGCGCCCCAACCGGGACTAGCGGGGGGGCGAACACCGGGGAGCTGTTTTTT
CASSAPTGTSGGANTGELFF
>TRBJ1-1|TRBD1|TRBV7-2|once
TGTGCCAGCAGCTTAGCGGGCAGGGGGGTATCTGAAGCTTTCTTT
CASSLAGRGVSEAFF
>TRBJ2-3|NA|TRBV12-3/TRBV12-4|NA
TGTGCCAGCAGTTTGGTATTTCCGGAGAATACGCAGTATTTT
CASSLVFPENTQYF
>TRBJ2-1|TRBD1|TRBV27|few
TGTGCCAGCACCCTCGACAGGGCGTCGCGTGAGCAGTTCTTC
CASTLDRASREQFF
>TRBJ2-6|TRBD1|TRBV27|NA
TGTGCCAGCACCGGGGACAGGGGGCGGAATGGGCCCAACGTCCTGACTTTC
CASTGDRGRNGPNVLTF
>TRBJ1-4|NA|TRBV20-1|NA
TGCAGTGCGGGAAGGGGTGGTGAAAAACTGTTTTTT
CSAGRGGEKLFF
>TRBJ1-2|TRBD1|TRBV7-9|NA
TGTGCCAGCAGCTTAGGCGGCAGGGGGAGCTACACCTTC
CASSLGGRGSYTF
>TRBJ2-3|NA|TRBV20-1|NA
TGCAGTGAAAAGGGGCCTAGCACAGATACGCAGTATTTT
CSEKGPSTDTQYF
>TRBJ2-6|NA|TRBV12-3/TRBV12-4|NA
TGTGCCAGCACCAATTTTAGATTCCCTGGGGCCAACGTCCTGACTTTC
CASTNFRFPGANVLTF
>TRBJ2-1|TRBD2|TRBV7-9|few
TGTGCCAGCAGCCCTCCCTCTCTAGCGGGGGCTTACAATGAGCAGTTCTTC
CASSPPSLAGAYNEQFF
>TRBJ2-1|TRBD1|TRBV7-8|few
TGTGCCAGCAGCAATGTGGGGGACAGGGAGGATGAGCAGTTCTTC
CASSNVGDREDEQFF
>TRBJ2-7|TRBD2|TRBV7-2|NA
TGTGCCAGCAGAGGATCTACTAGCGACCTATACGAGCAGTACTTC
CASRGSTSDLYEQYF
>TRBJ2-4|TRBD1|TRBV6-2/TRBV6-3|NA
TGTGCCAGCAGTTACGGAAACAGGGGGCTGGAGCAGTACTTC
CASSYGNRGLEQYF
>TRBJ1-2|TRBD1|TRBV9|NA
TGTGCCTGCAGCGCGCCACAGGGGACCTATGGCTACACCTTC
CACSAPQGTYGYTF
>TRBJ2-1|NA|TRBV3-1|many
TGCGCCAGCAGCCAAGACAATGAGCAGTTCTTC
CASSQDNEQFF
>TRBJ1-2|NA|TRBV3-1|NA
TGTGCCAGCAGCCAAGAAGGATCCGTGCGCTACACCTTC
CASSQEGSVRYTF
>TRBJ1-2|TRBD1|TRBV29-1|many
TGCAGCGTTCGGGGACAGGGCCTGGGTCCCTATGGCTACACCTTC
CSVRGQGLGPYGYTF
>TRBJ2-1|TRBD2|TRBV6-5|NA
TGTGCCAGCACCTCACTAGCGACTAATGAGCAGTTCTTC
CASTSLATNEQFF
>TRBJ1-2|TRBD1|TRBV10-3|NA
TGTGCCATCAGGGGGACAGCCACCTACCCTAACTATGGCTACACCTTC
CAIRGTATYPNYGYTF
>TRBJ1-5|TRBD1|TRBV19|NA
TGTGCCAGTAGTCCCGGACAGGATACGAATCAGCCCCAGCATTTT
CASSPGQDTNQPQHF
>TRBJ2-6|NA|TRBV20-1|few
TGCAGTGCGCTCGTTAGCTCTGGGGCCAACGTCCTGACTTTC
CSALVSSGANVLTF
>TRBJ2-7|TRBD2|TRBV15|NA
TGTGCCACCAGCAGAGTTTGGGAGGGTTCCTACGAGCAGTACTTC
CATSRVWEGSYEQYF
>TRBJ1-6|NA|TRBV29-1|NA
TGCAGCGTTGGGGAGGGCGGTGGTAATTCACCCCTCCACTTT
CSVGEGGGNSPLHF
>TRBJ2-5|TRBD2|TRBV7-2|few
TGTGCCAGCAGCCCCCGACTAGCGGGGGAACAAGAGACCCAGTACTTC
CASSPRLAGEQETQYF
>TRBJ2-7|NA|TRBV4-2|few
TGTGCCAGCAGCCAAGATATATCTAAGGGGGAGCAGTACTTC
CASSQDISKGEQYF
>TRBJ1-2|TRBD1|TRBV29-1|few
TGCAGCGCCCCGACAGGGGGTGGGGACTATGGCTACACCTTC
CSAPTGGGDYGYTF
>TRBJ2-1|TRBD2|TRBV20-1|NA
TGCAGTGCTAGTGATGCGGGGGGGTCCTACAATGAGCAGTTCTTC
CSASDAGGSYNEQFF
>TRBJ2-3|NA|TRBV20-1|few
TGCAGTGGTCAAACGGGGCGGGAAGATACGCAGTATTTT
CSGQTGREDTQYF
>TRBJ2-4|TRBD2|TRBV19|few
TGTGCCAGTAGTCTTTTCGGCGGGGGGGCCTTGAACATTCAGTACTTC
CASSLFGGGALNIQYF